The clone carrying this T cell receptor beta chain was observed many times. It was with a sample-barcoded 5' primer and a J-beta primer mix that a second PCR of roughly 6 to 12 cycles was run. TCRdb fed the 5' RACE reads into MiXCR, producing one record per CDR3 protein. The table records roughly 1,500,000 distinct CDR3 sequences, 42% of them present only once. The CDR3 has 13 amino acids. The germline CDR1 and CDR2 sequences are SGDLS and YYNGEE. The V segment lost 7 bases and the J segment 6 bases; nucleotides outside the gene matches: 7. This sample is part of a study of blood T cells in healthy people across ages.

Sequencing was done on a sample of blood. This chain uses TRBV9 with TRBJ2-4; 7 nucleotides match TRBD1. The receptor was isolated from a woman between 18 and 30 years old in good health. CDR3 in amino acids: CASAPGQINIQYF. Here the CDR3 DNA reads TGTGCCAGCGCTCCGGGACAGATAAACATTCAGTACTTC.